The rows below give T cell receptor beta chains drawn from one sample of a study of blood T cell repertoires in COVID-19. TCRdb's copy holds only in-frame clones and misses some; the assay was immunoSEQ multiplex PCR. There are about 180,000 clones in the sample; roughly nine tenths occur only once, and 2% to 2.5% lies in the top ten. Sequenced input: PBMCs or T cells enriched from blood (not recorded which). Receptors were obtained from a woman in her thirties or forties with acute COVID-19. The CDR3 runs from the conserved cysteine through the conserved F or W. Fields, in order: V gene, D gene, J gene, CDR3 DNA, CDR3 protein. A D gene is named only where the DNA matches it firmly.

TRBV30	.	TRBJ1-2	TGTGCCTGGAGTGTCGGGGGTCCATATGGCTACACCTTC	CAWSVGGPYGYTF
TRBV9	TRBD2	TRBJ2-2	TGTGCCAGCAGCGCTCTAGCGGGGGCCAGCGGGGAGCTGTTTTTT	CASSALAGASGELFF
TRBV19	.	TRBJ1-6	TGTGCCAGTAGTAGGCAGGCCAATTCACCCCTCCACTTT	CASSRQANSPLHF
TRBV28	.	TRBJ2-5	TGTGCCAGCAGTTTCGGATGGAGAGGCCAGTACTTC	CASSFGWRGQYF
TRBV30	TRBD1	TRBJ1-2	TGTGCCTGGAGTGTACCCGGACAGGGGGCCTTCGGCTACACCTTC	CAWSVPGQGAFGYTF
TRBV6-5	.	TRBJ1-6	TGTGCCAGCAGTTACTCAGGGGAATCACCCCTCCACTTT	CASSYSGESPLHF
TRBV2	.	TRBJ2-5	TGTGCCAGCAGTCGGGAGAGCCACCAAGAGACCCAGTACTTC	CASSRESHQETQYF
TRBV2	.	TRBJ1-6	TGTGCCAGCAGTGACACAGGGAACCGATCCCTCCACTTT	CASSDTGNRSLHF
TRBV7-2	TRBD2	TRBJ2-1	TGTGCCAGCAGCTTAGGGCTAGCGGGTTGGGGTGAGCAGTTCTTC	CASSLGLAGWGEQFF
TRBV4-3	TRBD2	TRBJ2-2	TGCGCCAGCAGCCTTTTGGCTAGCGGAAACACCGGGGAGCTGTTTTTT	CASSLLASGNTGELFF
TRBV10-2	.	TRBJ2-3	TGCGCCAGCATGGCGGGACCCACAGATACGCAGTATTTT	CASMAGPTDTQYF
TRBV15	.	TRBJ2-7	TGTGCCACCAGCACGGCACAGGGAATAAAGGGCTACGAGCAGTACTTC	CATSTAQGIKGYEQYF